The subject of this entry is one T cell receptor beta chain. How the authors handled the data: By means of reference gene primer amplification, nucleated cell counts were estimated. Sequencing used immunoSEQ multiplex PCR; TCRdb keeps in-frame clones, though not all of them. V, J and clone size are those of that table, while D and trimming were read from the DNA. The sample carries around 100,000 clones, roughly 82% recorded once. Germline loops: CDR1 SGHTA, CDR2 FQGNSA. There are 16 residues in the CDR3. V was shortened by 5 bases and J by 0 bases, with 14 bases between the two germline ends. The data were obtained in a study of blood T cell repertoires in COVID-19. The wider study: The United States, Italy and Spain supplied acute and convalescent COVID-19 samples.

The V and J genes are TRBV7-2 and TRBJ1-3; D possibly corresponds to TRBD1 (6 bases). Sequencing was performed on peripheral blood. The source of this sequence is a man aged 60 to 75 with acute or convalescent COVID-19. CDR3 sequence: CASSLQGTVSGNTIYF. CDR3 DNA sequence: TGTGCCAGCAGCCTACAGGGAACGGTCTCTGGAAACACCATATATTTT.